These 5 T cell receptor beta chains came from one sample sequenced in a study of CD4+ T cells in melanoma. Sequencing was performed with immunoSEQ multiplex PCR; in TCRdb, only in-frame clones are kept and a portion is missing. The sample lists some 9,600 clones, more than 60% seen once, with 20% to 25% in the top ten. The sequenced sample was cells from a culture (not recorded whether cultured in vitro). All receptors derive from a human donor with melanoma.

This clone is categorized as medium-sized (0.01 to 0.1%). This sample also contains other DNA sequences that code for the same CDR3. The gene calls are TRBV6-6 and TRBJ2-1, with D possibly being TRBD2 (6 bases). The CDR3 sequence is 12 residues long. V lost 6 bases, J lost 5 bases, and 8 bases lay in between. Germline CDR1 is MNHNY and CDR2 is SVGAGI (reference sequence). The CDR3 here is CASSPGDNEQFF. The CDR3 coding sequence is TGTGCCAGCAGCCCGGGGGACAATGAGCAGTTCTTC.

The chain uses TRBV29-1 and TRBJ2-7; weak D call: TRBD2 (5 bases). V shed 7 bases and J shed 11 bases, with 21 bases lying between them. Germline V gives CDR1 SQVTM, CDR2 ANQGSEA. This CDR3 has 12 residues. The CDR3: CSASSGGGEKYF. CDR3 DNA: TGCAGCGCGAGCTCTGGAGGCGGAGAGAAGTACTTC.

The rearrangement uses TRBV20-1 and TRBJ2-3; TRBD2 agrees at 13 bases. V dropped 3 bases and J dropped 4; count of bases not matched to a gene: 4. Germline CDR1 DFQATT, CDR2 SNEGSKA (reference sequence). The CDR3 spans 15 residues. DNA for the CDR3: TGCAGTGCTAGTGACGGGACTAGCGGGGCAGATACGCAGTATTTT. Translating gives CSASDGTSGADTQYF.

This clone occurred once. The gene calls are TRBV5-8 and TRBJ2-3; no clear D. Trimming left V 3 bases short and J 3 bases short, with 11 bases between. This CDR3 has 14 residues. Per germline, CDR1 SGHTS and CDR2 YDEGEE. Written as DNA, the CDR3 is TGTGCCAGCAGCTGGGGAAGGGCAACAGATACGCAGTATTTT. Its translation is CASSWGRATDTQYF.

V and J are TRBV3-1 (or the pseudogene TRBV3-2) and TRBJ1-2; no definite D call. The V and J ends lost 4 bases and 4 bases respectively, with 13 bases between them. This CDR3 region has 14 residues. Per the germline V gene, CDR1 is LGHDT and CDR2 is YNNKEL (reference sequence). The CDR3 DNA reads TGTGCCAGCAGCCCTCTAGGGTCGGGCTATGGCTACACCTTC. This gives the protein CASSPLGSGYGYTF.